Reported below is one T cell receptor beta chain. The V end lost 0 bases, the J end lost 2 bases, and 11 bases lay between the germline ends. Germline V gives CDR1 SGDLS, CDR2 YYNGEE. This CDR3 is 15 amino acids long. This sample is drawn from a study of T cell responses to AZD1222 COVID-19 vaccine. The data were produced by immunoSEQ multiplex PCR, yet TCRdb's version contains in-frame clones alone and is incomplete. The sample holds roughly 110,000 clones, almost 90% seen once. The starting material was peripheral blood, obtained on day 0 of AZD1222 vaccination. The sequence derives from an adult in good health. The genes are TRBV9 and TRBJ1-2; possibly TRBD1 for D (5 bases). CDR3 DNA: TGTGCCAGCAGCGTAGAGCCAGGGCCGAACTATGGCTACACCTTC. Amino acid sequence: CASSVEPGPNYGYTF.